This TCR beta chain was profiled in a study of cytomegalovirus exposure and HLA in healthy donors. Use of 60 Vbeta and 13 Jbeta primers characterized the PCR. Profiling relied on immunoSEQ multiplex PCR, and the TCRdb table lists in-frame clones only, not all of them. The sample shows 170,000 or so clones, and under 2.5% sits with its ten largest clones. The sequence derives from a man aged 25-45 years in good health and CMV-seronegative. Sequencing was performed on PBMCs.

The CDR3 coding sequence is TGTGCCAGCAGTCCCATAGACCTCCAGGGAAATGAGCAGTTCTTC. Its translation: CASSPIDLQGNEQFF. J is TRBJ2-1 and V is TRBV27; D possibly corresponds to TRBD1 (5 bases). Germline assignment: CDR1 MNHEY and CDR2 SMNVEV (reference sequence). The CDR3 extends over 15 amino acids. The ends were cut back, 5 bases at V and 7 bases at J, with 18 bases in the middle.